The 28 T cell receptor beta chains below come from one sample, sequenced in a study of blood T cell repertoires in COVID-19. TCRdb's table, derived via immunoSEQ multiplex PCR, lists solely in-frame clones and lacks some. The sample consists of some 48,000 clones, approximately 86% of them appearing once. Sequenced: peripheral blood. These receptors came from an elderly woman in a cohort sampled during active or convalescent COVID-19.

The rearrangement links TRBV6-6 to TRBJ1-4; D perhaps matches TRBD1 (5 bases). Germline loops: CDR1 MNHNY, CDR2 SVGAGI (reference sequence). Deletions cut 6 bases from V and 10 bases from J, with 15 bases between. The CDR3 extends over 13 amino acids. The CDR3 DNA reads TGTGCCAGCAGCCAGGGTGGACGCGGAAAACTGTTTTTT. As protein: CASSQGGRGKLFF.

The chain links TRBV6-5 to TRBJ2-1; 9 bases are shared with TRBD2. The J segment lost 5 bases and the V segment lost 2 bases, leaving 7 bases of the junction unmatched. Per the germline V gene, CDR1 is MNHEY and CDR2 is SVGAGI. The CDR3 spans 16 residues. CDR3 in amino acids: CASSYASSGVHNEQFF. In DNA form, the CDR3 reads TGTGCCAGCAGTTACGCCTCTAGCGGGGTGCACAATGAGCAGTTCTTC.

The J gene is TRBJ2-7, the V gene TRBV6-6, with 10 positions matching TRBD1. CDR1 MNHNY and CDR2 SVGAGI come from the germline V gene (reference sequence). This CDR3 comprises 14 residues. J was trimmed by 3 bases and V by 6 bases; bases with no gene match: 5. The CDR3 protein is CASRGWDRGYEQYF. CDR3 coding DNA: TGTGCCAGCAGGGGATGGGACAGGGGCTACGAGCAGTACTTC.

The chain joins TRBV11-2 to TRBJ2-7; D is uncertain. V dropped 1 base and J dropped 7 bases, with 14 bases sitting between them. The germline gives CDR1 SGHAT, CDR2 FQNNGV. The CDR3 has 14 amino acids. CDR3 region: CASSLGPPAGEQYF. CDR3 nucleotides: TGTGCCAGCAGCTTAGGGCCCCCGGCCGGGGAGCAGTACTTC.

The V call is TRBV6-5, the J call TRBJ2-1, with TRBD2 identical over 10 bases. After removal of 6 bases from V and 9 bases from J, the junction contained 8 bases not matched to a gene. In germline, CDR1 is MNHEY, CDR2 SVGAGI. The CDR3 has 14 amino acids. The CDR3 loop reads CASRDSGGSPEQFF. CDR3 nucleotide sequence: TGTGCCAGCAGGGATAGCGGGGGGTCCCCTGAGCAGTTCTTC.

The chain combines TRBV6-5 with TRBJ1-2, with 9 bases aligning to TRBD1. The CDR3 loop spans 15 amino acids. Trimming at V came to 7 bases and at J to 4 bases, leaving 10 bases not matched to a gene. CDR1 MNHEY and CDR2 SVGAGI come from the germline V gene. The CDR3 DNA is TGTGCCAGCACCTCGGGGACAGGGAGTATCTATGGCTACACCTTC. It translates to CASTSGTGSIYGYTF.

The V gene is TRBV5-4, the J gene TRBJ2-3; 8 nucleotides match TRBD1. Trimming at V came to 4 bases and at J to 2 bases, leaving 9 bases not matched to a gene. There are 16 residues in the CDR3. Germline CDR1 is SGHNT and CDR2 is YYREEE (reference sequence). The CDR3 coding sequence is TGTGCCAGCAGCCGACTAGACAGGGGCCCCACAGATACGCAGTATTTT. Translating it yields CASSRLDRGPTDTQYF. The variable domain in full, with the rest retrieved from reference TRBV5-4 and TRBJ2-3, is ETGVTQSPTHLIKTRGQQVTLRCSSQSGHNTVSWYQQALGQGPQFIFQYYREEENGRGNFPPRFSGLQFPNYSSELNVNALELDDSALYLCASSRLDRGPTDTQYFGPGTRLTVL.

The chain joins TRBV12-5 to TRBJ1-2; TRBD1 might be the D (6 bases). This CDR3 has 13 residues. Germline V gives CDR1 LGHNT, CDR2 FRNRAP. The germline V and J ends were trimmed by 7 bases and 8 bases, with 17 bases remaining between them. The CDR3 region has the DNA TGTGCTAGTGCCCGCGACAGGTCAGGGGGCTACACCTTC. Translated, it gives CASARDRSGGYTF.

This clone has just a few counts. The V and J genes are TRBV9 and TRBJ2-3, with D maybe TRBD2 (6 bases). The CDR3 runs 14 residues. Trimming removed 3 bases from V and 4 bases from J, with 12 bases in between. Looked up from germline, CDR1 is SGDLS and CDR2 is YYNGEE. CDR3 region: CASSAGDGADTQYF. The CDR3 DNA reads as TGTGCCAGCAGCGCGGGAGATGGCGCAGATACGCAGTATTTT. The complete variable domain, with remaining parts taken from reference TRBV9 and TRBJ2-3, reads DSGVTQTPKHLITATGQRVTLRCSPRSGDLSVYWYQQSLDQGLQFLIQYYNGEERAKGNILERFSAQQFPDLHSELNLSSLELGDSALYFCASSAGDGADTQYFGPGTRLTVL.

V gene TRBV18 combines with J gene TRBJ1-2, with TRBD1 identical over 7 bases. V lost 2 bases and J lost 7; bases outside the gene matches: 10. Germline lookup yields CDR1 KGHSH and CDR2 LQKENI. CDR3 length equals 15 residues. CDR3 in DNA: TGTGCCAGCTCACCAGTTTTGCCAGGGGGATCTGGCTACACCTTC. As protein: CASSPVLPGGSGYTF. Complete variable domain (other parts from reference TRBV18 and TRBJ1-2): NAGVMQNPRHLVRRRGQEARLRCSPMKGHSHVYWYRQLPEEGLKFMVYLQKENIIDESGMPKERFSAEFPKEGPSILRIQQVVRGDSAAYFCASSPVLPGGSGYTFGSGTRLTVV.

The chain couples TRBV9 to TRBJ2-7; the D gene is possibly TRBD1 (5 bases). Germline V gene data show CDR1 as SGDLS and CDR2 as YYNGEE. Trimming took off 4 bases at V and 2 bases at J, with 13 bases between the two ends. The CDR3 contains 14 residues. This chain's CDR3 is CASSLQGDTYEQYF. The CDR3 DNA reads as TGTGCCAGCAGCCTTCAGGGCGATACCTACGAGCAGTACTTC.

This chain uses TRBV11-3 with TRBJ2-7, with TRBD1 matching 7 bases. Trimming at V came to 3 bases and at J to 2 bases, leaving 4 bases not matched to a gene. The CDR3 is 14 residues long. Germline lookup yields CDR1 SGHNT and CDR2 YENEEA. The CDR3 DNA is TGTGCCAGCAGCTTTCCCCAGGGGGCCTACGAGCAGTACTTC. Translation gives CASSFPQGAYEQYF.

The rearrangement uses TRBV7-8 and TRBJ2-7; 7 bases map to TRBD2. Germline V gene data show CDR1 as SGHVS and CDR2 as FQNEAQ. The CDR3 consists of 14 residues. With 2 bases clipped from V and 4 bases from J, the junction kept 5 bases outside the gene matches. CDR3 in DNA: TGTGCCAGCAGCTTACCCGGACTAGTTTACGAGCAGTACTTC. This gives the protein CASSLPGLVYEQYF.

This chain uses TRBV28 with TRBJ1-1; D remains unclear. V was trimmed by 7 bases and J by 4 bases, leaving 13 bases between them. Germline-derived CDR1 and CDR2 are MDHEN and SYDVKM. The CDR3 sequence is 13 residues long. The chain's CDR3 is CASMKEVLTEAFF. CDR3 DNA: TGTGCCAGCATGAAGGAGGTACTCACTGAAGCTTTCTTT.

The rearrangement links TRBV19 to TRBJ2-3; 11 bases match TRBD2. The V gene's germline CDR1 is LNHDA and CDR2 SQIVND (reference sequence). V was pared by 3 bases and J by 1 base, with 6 bases of the junction left unmatched. This CDR3 spans 17 amino acids. This CDR3 is CASSMTSGVRGTDTQYF. The CDR3, as DNA: TGTGCCAGTAGTATGACTAGCGGGGTGAGGGGCACAGATACGCAGTATTTT.

This clone was recorded once. The chain recombines TRBV6-5 with TRBJ1-5; 9 positions agree with TRBD1. J was trimmed by 13 bases and V by 4 bases; bases with no gene match: 5. Per germline, CDR1 MNHEY and CDR2 SVGAGI. CDR3 length: 12 residues. The CDR3 here is CASSSRQGGQHF. CDR3 DNA sequence: TGTGCCAGCAGTTCCCGACAGGGGGGGCAGCATTTT.

The chain recombines TRBV6-5 with TRBJ1-2, with 7 bases identical to TRBD1. Germline trimming cut 6 bases from V and 4 bases from J; bases unmatched to any gene: 11. The length of the CDR3 is 15 residues. Per the germline V gene, CDR1 is MNHEY and CDR2 is SVGAGI. The CDR3 protein is CASRPQTGLVYGYTF. The DNA for the CDR3 is TGTGCCAGCAGACCCCAGACAGGGTTAGTCTATGGCTACACCTTC.

This chain joins TRBV5-1 and TRBJ2-5, with 8 bases identical to TRBD1. The V gene's germline CDR1 is SGHRS and CDR2 YFSETQ. The V gene end was trimmed by 4 bases and the J gene end by 4 bases; junction bases not matched to a gene: 6. This CDR3 has 14 residues. CDR3 region: CASSATGVSETQYF. For the CDR3, the DNA is TGCGCCAGCAGCGCGACAGGGGTATCAGAGACCCAGTACTTC.

CDR3 in amino acids: CASSRDSSGANVLTF. The DNA of the CDR3 is TGTGCCAGCAGCAGGGACTCCTCTGGGGCCAACGTCCTGACTTTC. The chain uses TRBV2 and TRBJ2-6, with D maybe TRBD2 (6 bases). Germline V lookup: CDR1 SNHLY, CDR2 FYNNEI. V lost 6 bases and J lost 0, with 9 bases in between. CDR3 length equals 15 residues.

V is TRBV6-5 and J is TRBJ2-7, with 9 nucleotides matching TRBD1. The V segment lost 6 bases and the J segment 4 bases; nucleotides outside the gene matches: 7. This CDR3 contains 14 residues. CDR1 and CDR2 from the germline V gene are MNHEY and SVGAGI. The CDR3 here is CASSPGTGRYEQYF. For the CDR3, the DNA is TGTGCCAGCAGCCCCGGGACAGGGCGATACGAGCAGTACTTC.

This clone is a singleton in its sample. This chain connects TRBV5-4 to TRBJ2-7, with 9 bases matching TRBD2. The CDR3 is 15 residues long. The V and J ends lost 2 bases and 3 bases, in that order; junction bases with no gene match: 6. CDR1 and CDR2 from the germline V gene are SGHNT and YYREEE (reference sequence). The CDR3 region has the DNA TGTGCCAGCAGCTTCACGGGACTAGCTGTCTACGAGCAGTACTTC. Residues: CASSFTGLAVYEQYF.

This chain uses TRBV3-1 (or the pseudogene TRBV3-2) with TRBJ2-7; TRBD2 agrees at 12 bases. Germline-derived CDR1 and CDR2 are LGHDT and YNNKEL (reference sequence). J was trimmed by 4 bases and V by 0 bases; bases with no gene match: 4. This CDR3 is built from 16 residues. This chain's CDR3 is CASSQDLAGGHYEQYF. The CDR3, as DNA: TGTGCCAGCAGCCAAGATCTAGCGGGGGGGCATTACGAGCAGTACTTC.

The chain couples TRBV12-3 or TRBV12-4 to TRBJ2-5; D is possibly TRBD1 (5 bases). The CDR3 contains 13 residues. V lost 4 bases and J lost 1, with 7 bases in between. In DNA form, the CDR3 reads TGTGCCAGCAGTTGGGGCGCCCAAGAGACCCAGTACTTC. Translating gives CASSWGAQETQYF.

This sequence joins TRBV7-9 and TRBJ1-1; D might be TRBD1 (5 bases). Trimming removed 5 bases at V and 6 bases at J, with 19 bases between. Germline values: CDR1 SEHNR, CDR2 FQNEAQ (reference sequence). CDR3 size: 15 residues. The CDR3 here is CASSRNTLGGAEAFF. In DNA, the CDR3 is TGTGCCAGCAGCCGTAATACCCTGGGGGGGGCTGAAGCTTTCTTT.

The rearrangement uses TRBV3-1 (or the pseudogene TRBV3-2) and TRBJ1-5; no reliable D call. V shed 4 bases and J shed 0 bases, with 10 bases lying between them. The germline CDR1 and CDR2 sequences are LGHDT and YNNKEL (reference sequence). The CDR3 has 15 residues. CDR3 protein: CASSPTGNSNQPQHF. The CDR3 DNA reads TGTGCCAGCAGCCCGACCGGGAATAGCAATCAGCCCCAGCATTTT.

The chain has TRBV10-3 and TRBJ2-2; D uncertain. The V end was cut by 5 bases, the J end by 2 bases, with 12 bases between. The CDR3 sequence is 15 residues long. Germline CDR1 is ENHRY and CDR2 is SYGVKD. In DNA form, the CDR3 reads TGTGCCATCAGTCTGACTCCCATAAACACCGGGGAGCTGTTTTTT. Encoded protein: CAISLTPINTGELFF.

The rearrangement links TRBV10-3 to TRBJ1-6; 7 bases map to TRBD1. V lost 2 bases, J lost 7 bases, and 5 bases stayed unmatched. CDR1 and CDR2 from the germline V gene are ENHRY and SYGVKD. The CDR3 is 15 amino acids. The CDR3 reads CAISEGDSHNSPLHF. The DNA of the CDR3 is TGTGCCATCAGTGAGGGGGACAGCCACAATTCACCCCTCCACTTT.

This chain joins TRBV9 and TRBJ2-3; perhaps TRBD2 as D (6 bases). The germline V gene has CDR1 SGDLS and CDR2 YYNGEE. The ends were cut back, 4 bases at V and 4 bases at J, with 19 bases in the middle. This CDR3 has 16 amino acids. CDR3 bases: TGTGCCAGCAGCCCCCGTAGCGGAACGGGCGCAGATACGCAGTATTTT. It specifies CASSPRSGTGADTQYF. Complete variable domain (other parts from reference TRBV9 and TRBJ2-3): DSGVTQTPKHLITATGQRVTLRCSPRSGDLSVYWYQQSLDQGLQFLIQYYNGEERAKGNILERFSAQQFPDLHSELNLSSLELGDSALYFCASSPRSGTGADTQYFGPGTRLTVL.